This passage covers 19 T cell receptor beta chains from one sample sequenced in a study of OX40 agonist ivuxolimab in advanced cancers. The method was immunoSEQ multiplex PCR; TCRdb's version includes in-frame clones alone and lacks a portion of them. Of fewer than 75,000 clones in the sample, around 87% were seen once. Sequencing used CD4+ or CD8+ T cells sorted from blood, obtained in a trial of the OX40 agonist ivuxolimab. The receptors were gathered from an adult with an advanced solid tumor such as melanoma, head and neck, liver or kidney cancer.

The chain carries TRBV5-4 and TRBJ1-1, with 7 bases fitting TRBD1. The CDR3 loop spans 14 amino acids. Unmatched junction bases numbered 3, after V lost 4 bases and J lost 0 bases. The germline gives CDR1 SGHNT, CDR2 YYREEE (reference sequence). CDR3 DNA sequence: TGTGCCAGCAGCCTCAGGGGGGTGAACACTGAAGCTTTCTTT. It specifies CASSLRGVNTEAFF. Supplemented by reference TRBV5-4 and TRBJ1-1, the full variable domain reads ETGVTQSPTHLIKTRGQQVTLRCSSQSGHNTVSWYQQALGQGPQFIFQYYREEENGRGNFPPRFSGLQFPNYSSELNVNALELDDSALYLCASSLRGVNTEAFFGQGTRLTVV.

CDR3 nucleotide sequence: TGCGCCAGCCACCGGGACATGAACACTGAAGCTTTCTTT. This translates into CASHRDMNTEAFF. The V gene is TRBV5-1, the J gene TRBJ1-1, with TRBD1 as a possible D gene (6 bases). Deletions cut 7 bases from V and 0 bases from J, with 10 bases between. The CDR3 runs 13 residues. Germline CDR1 and CDR2: SGHRS and YFSETQ.

V is TRBV9 and J is TRBJ2-5; 10 bases match TRBD2. The CDR3 loop spans 14 amino acids. After removal of 4 bases from V and 7 bases from J, the junction contained 7 bases not matched to a gene. Germline CDR1 SGDLS, CDR2 YYNGEE. CDR3 sequence (DNA): TGTGCCAGCAGCCCAGCGGGAGGGTTATGGACCCAGTACTTC. It specifies CASSPAGGLWTQYF. Full variable domain (missing parts from reference TRBV9 and TRBJ2-5): DSGVTQTPKHLITATGQRVTLRCSPRSGDLSVYWYQQSLDQGLQFLIQYYNGEERAKGNILERFSAQQFPDLHSELNLSSLELGDSALYFCASSPAGGLWTQYFGPGTRLLVL.

The V gene is TRBV6-6, the J gene TRBJ1-3; TRBD1 might be the D (6 bases). CDR1 and CDR2 (germline): MNHNY, SVGAGI (reference sequence). The CDR3 is 14 amino acids. Trimming stripped 7 bases from V and 6 bases from J, with 16 bases between. This chain's CDR3 is CASTNDQGQNTIYF. In DNA form, the CDR3 reads TGTGCCAGCACCAACGACCAGGGGCAAAACACCATATATTTT.

The chain joins TRBV7-6 to TRBJ2-2, with TRBD1 matching over 7 bases. The V and J ends lost 5 bases and 3 bases, in that order; junction bases with no gene match: 9. Per the germline V gene, CDR1 is SGHVS and CDR2 is FNYEAQ. The CDR3 consists of 16 residues. The CDR3 DNA reads TGTGCCAGCAGCACAAACAGGGGCTGGGACACCGGGGAGCTGTTTTTT. It translates to CASSTNRGWDTGELFF.

This clone occurred once. The chain has TRBV2 and TRBJ1-5; D is uncertain. V gave up 4 bases and J gave up 3 bases, with 7 bases separating them. The CDR3 consists of 13 residues. Looked up from germline, CDR1 is SNHLY and CDR2 is FYNNEI. For the CDR3, the DNA is TGTGCCAGCAGTGCCCGGGCCAATCAGCCCCAGCATTTT. It is translated as CASSARANQPQHF.

V is TRBV7-9 and J is TRBJ2-5, with 7 bases lining up with TRBD1. Germline CDR1 is SEHNR and CDR2 is FQNEAQ (reference sequence). The CDR3 extends over 15 amino acids. Trimming at V came to 1 base and at J to 2 bases, leaving 4 bases not matched to a gene. CDR3 bases: TGTGCCAGCAGCTTAGGGGGACAGATACAAGAGACCCAGTACTTC. Translated, it gives CASSLGGQIQETQYF.

J is TRBJ2-3 and V is TRBV19, with no clear D. Germline V CDR1 and CDR2: LNHDA, SQIVND (reference sequence). CDR3 length equals 13 residues. V shed 4 bases and J shed 7 bases, with 12 bases lying between them. The CDR3 nucleotides are TGTGCCAGTAGTAGCGGATACCGGAATACGCAGTATTTT. This encodes CASSSGYRNTQYF.

The sample holds one count of this clone. The genes are TRBV12-5 and TRBJ1-3; D is unresolved. V was shortened by 0 bases and J by 0 bases, with 12 bases between the two germline ends. Germline CDR1 and CDR2: LGHNT and FRNRAP. The CDR3 runs to 17 residues. The CDR3 protein is CASGLVLDRSSGNTIYF. CDR3 in DNA: TGTGCTAGTGGTTTGGTACTGGACCGGAGCTCTGGAAACACCATATATTTT.

The chain joins TRBV27 to TRBJ2-5, with 8 bases that match TRBD2. Germline CDR1 MNHEY, CDR2 SMNVEV (reference sequence). Trimming cost V 8 bases and J 5 bases; bases outside gene matches: 10. The CDR3 loop spans 14 amino acids. CDR3: CASGKDGRGETQYF. Written as DNA, the CDR3 is TGTGCCAGCGGAAAGGACGGGAGGGGGGAGACCCAGTACTTC.

A remark on this clone: The junction does not match germline at one end; this may be a read error. The rearrangement joins TRBV19 to TRBJ2-7; a possible D gene is TRBD1 (7 bases). Germline lookup yields CDR1 LNHDA and CDR2 SQIVND (reference sequence). The CDR3 loop spans 12 amino acids. The CDR3 is CASRSPGGRTNF. The CDR3 nucleotides read TGTGCCAGTAGGAGCCCAGGGGGGCGGACAAACTTC.

This chain links TRBV11-2 with TRBJ2-1, with 11 bases fitting TRBD2. V lost 5 bases, J lost 6 bases, and 3 bases stayed unmatched. CDR3 size: 14 residues. CDR1 is SGHAT and CDR2 is FQNNGV in the germline V gene. Written as DNA, the CDR3 is TGTGCCAGCAGCACTAGCGGGAGAGTCAATGAGCAGTTCTTC. It is translated as CASSTSGRVNEQFF.

The V call is TRBV11-3, the J call TRBJ2-7; 9 bases match TRBD1. Germline lookup yields CDR1 SGHNT and CDR2 YENEEA. The CDR3 has 15 residues. The V and J ends lost 5 bases and 3 bases, in that order; junction bases with no gene match: 8. DNA for the CDR3: TGTGCCAGCAGCCCAACAGGGGGCATCTACTACGAGCAGTACTTC. This sequence encodes CASSPTGGIYYEQYF.

The V gene is TRBV6-5, the J gene TRBJ1-1; D is perhaps TRBD1 (5 bases). Germline-derived CDR1 and CDR2 are MNHEY and SVGAGI. This CDR3 spans 13 amino acids. The germline V and J ends were trimmed by 4 bases and 4 bases, with 10 bases remaining between them. The CDR3 nucleotides are TGTGCCAGCAGTTTCCACGGGGGCACTGAAGCTTTCTTT. It specifies CASSFHGGTEAFF.

This sequence joins TRBV6-5 and TRBJ2-7; 11 bases agree with TRBD1. Per germline, CDR1 MNHEY and CDR2 SVGAGI. The CDR3 length is 15 residues. Trimming took 6 bases from V and 2 from J; bases not matched to a gene: 6. In DNA form, the CDR3 reads TGTGCCAGCAGCCAGGGACAGGGGGTAACCTACGAGCAGTACTTC. Amino acids: CASSQGQGVTYEQYF.

This clone was seen a few times. The chain uses TRBV11-2 and TRBJ1-2; no definite D call. With 1 base removed from V and 8 bases from J, the gap between germline ends came to 20 bases. The CDR3 totals 16 residues. The germline CDR1 and CDR2 sequences are SGHAT and FQNNGV. CDR3: CASSLGRGGGFDGYTF. In DNA, the CDR3 is TGTGCCAGCAGCTTAGGCCGTGGTGGAGGGTTCGACGGCTACACCTTC.

This clone was seen only once. The chain has TRBV19 and TRBJ2-5; TRBD1 agrees at 9 bases. The J call may be in error: the DNA end matches TRBJ2-7 better. CDR3 size: 15 residues. Per the germline V gene, CDR1 is LNHDA and CDR2 is SQIVND (reference sequence). Written as DNA, the CDR3 is TGTGCCAGTCGACCCTCCGGGACAGGGATCAACGAGCAGTACTTC. Translating gives CASRPSGTGINEQYF.

The rearrangement joins TRBV19 to TRBJ1-2; 7 bases align to TRBD1. CDR1 and CDR2 (germline): LNHDA, SQIVND (reference sequence). This CDR3 region has 13 residues. V dropped 5 bases and J dropped 4; count of bases not matched to a gene: 4. CDR3 sequence (DNA): TGTGCCAGTAGTTCGGGACAGCGCTATGGCTACACCTTC. Its protein product is CASSSGQRYGYTF. The full variable domain, in which reference TRBV19 and TRBJ1-2 provide the parts outside the CDR3, is DGGITQSPKYLFRKEGQNVTLSCEQNLNHDAMYWYRQDPGQGLRLIYYSQIVNDFQKGDIAEGYSVSREKKESFPLTVTSAQKNPTAFYLCASSSGQRYGYTFGSGTRLTVV.

The rearrangement links TRBV29-1 to TRBJ1-3; D is perhaps TRBD1 (5 bases). Trimming cost V 6 bases and J 3 bases, with 18 bases left between them. Germline CDR1 and CDR2: SQVTM and ANQGSEA. The CDR3 covers 15 residues. The DNA for the CDR3 is TGCAGCGTGGTCTACCTCGGGGCAAATGGAAACACCATATATTTT. Translated, it gives CSVVYLGANGNTIYF. Looking up the rest from reference TRBV29-1 and TRBJ1-3 gives the full variable domain: SAVISQKPSRDICQRGTSLTIQCQVDSQVTMMFWYRQQPGQSLTLIATANQGSEATYESGFVIDKFPISRPNLTFSTLTVSNMSPEDSSIYLCSVVYLGANGNTIYFGEGSWLTVV.